The 22 T cell receptor beta chains given below trace back to one sample, sequenced in a study of cytomegalovirus exposure and HLA in healthy donors. This table comes from immunoSEQ multiplex PCR, and its TCRdb copy is limited to in-frame clones, with some not included. The sample carries more than 90,000 clones, roughly 88% recorded once. Sample: PBMCs. The receptors derive from a man between 18 and 29 years old in good health and CMV-seronegative.

This clone was seen a few times. This chain joins TRBV15 and TRBJ1-2; 9 bases fit TRBD1. From germline, CDR1 is LNHNV and CDR2 YYDKDF (reference sequence). V lost 0 bases and J lost 5; bases outside the gene matches: 7. The CDR3 spans 16 residues. In nucleotides, the CDR3 is TGTGCCACCAGCAGAGACCCCGGACAGGGGCTTTATGGCTACACCTTC. As protein: CATSRDPGQGLYGYTF.

The CDR3 nucleotides read TGTGCCAGCAGCTTGGGGGCCCTTAGCAATCAGCCCCAGCATTTT. This codes for CASSLGALSNQPQHF. The chain joins TRBV5-6 to TRBJ1-5, with D hard to call. The CDR3 sequence is 15 residues long. Germline V gene sequence: CDR1 SGHDT, CDR2 YYEEEE. V lost 0 bases, J lost 0 bases, and 7 bases lay in between. The whole variable domain, remainder taken from reference TRBV5-6 and TRBJ1-5, is DAGVTQSPTHLIKTRGQQVTLRCSPKSGHDTVSWYQQALGQGPQFIFQYYEEEERQRGNFPDRFSGHQFPNYSSELNVNALLLGDSALYLCASSLGALSNQPQHFGDGTRLSIL.

V usage is TRBV6-6 and J usage is TRBJ1-1, with D possibly matching TRBD1 (6 bases). Germline CDR1 is MNHNY and CDR2 is SVGAGI (reference sequence). This CDR3 spans 14 amino acids. V was shortened by 6 bases and J by 4 bases, with 15 bases between the two germline ends. CDR3 in DNA: TGTGCCAGCAGCCCACCCCCCAGGGGCACTGAAGCTTTCTTT. It is translated as CASSPPPRGTEAFF.

The chain uses TRBV2 and TRBJ1-6, with a tentative D call TRBD1 (6 bases). The length of the CDR3 is 14 residues. Germline V gene sequence: CDR1 SNHLY, CDR2 FYNNEI. V lost 2 bases and J 10 bases, leaving 12 bases between the germline ends. The CDR3 bases are TGTGCCAGCAGTGAATACAGGGCAGTCTCACCCCTCCACTTT. Translating it yields CASSEYRAVSPLHF.

The rearrangement uses TRBV18 and TRBJ2-7, with TRBD1 identical over 7 bases. Germline V gene lookup returns CDR1 KGHSH and CDR2 LQKENI. This CDR3 region has 12 residues. J was trimmed by 6 bases and V by 3 bases; bases with no gene match: 2. This CDR3 reads CASSPTGSEQYF. CDR3 in DNA: TGTGCCAGCTCACCGACAGGGAGCGAGCAGTACTTC.

V usage is TRBV5-4 and J usage is TRBJ2-7; 10 positions match TRBD2. The CDR3 contains 15 residues. The germline V gene has CDR1 SGHNT and CDR2 YYREEE (reference sequence). The V gene end was trimmed by 4 bases and the J gene end by 0 bases; junction bases not matched to a gene: 4. The CDR3 DNA reads TGTGCCAGCAGCACACGGACTAGCGGCTCCTACGAGCAGTACTTC. Amino acid sequence: CASSTRTSGSYEQYF.

The chain couples TRBV7-9 to TRBJ1-1; D remains ambiguous. V lost 2 bases and J 2 bases, leaving 9 bases between the germline ends. The germline CDR1 and CDR2 sequences are SEHNR and FQNEAQ (reference sequence). CDR3 length: 14 amino acids. DNA for the CDR3: TGTGCCAGCAGCTTATGGACGGGAAACACTGAAGCTTTCTTT. Protein product: CASSLWTGNTEAFF. Complete variable domain (other parts from reference TRBV7-9 and TRBJ1-1): DTGVSQNPRHKITKRGQNVTFRCDPISEHNRLYWYRQTLGQGPEFLTYFQNEAQLEKSRLLSDRFSAERPKGSFSTLEIQRTEQGDSAMYLCASSLWTGNTEAFFGQGTRLTVV.

The chain recombines TRBV6-5 with TRBJ1-1; D may be TRBD1 (5 bases). Looked up from germline, CDR1 is MNHEY and CDR2 is SVGAGI. With 5 bases removed from V and 5 bases from J, the gap between germline ends came to 12 bases. The CDR3 is 13 amino acids. The CDR3 coding sequence is TGTGCCAGCAGTGGGGCCGTTAGGACTGAAGCTTTCTTT. Residues: CASSGAVRTEAFF.

This chain uses TRBV5-6 with TRBJ1-2; D uncertain. Germline CDR1 and CDR2: SGHDT and YYEEEE. V was trimmed by 6 bases and J by 3 bases, leaving 6 bases between them. This CDR3 spans 11 amino acids. The CDR3 DNA is TGTGCCAGCACAGGATACTATGGCTACACCTTC. Translated: CASTGYYGYTF.

This chain joins TRBV6-5 and TRBJ1-1, with 9 bases lining up with TRBD1. The CDR3 contains 13 residues. Germline CDR1 MNHEY, CDR2 SVGAGI. Trimming at V came to 6 bases and at J to 4 bases, leaving 3 bases not matched to a gene. CDR3 loop: CASRRQGVTEAFF. In DNA form, the CDR3 reads TGTGCCAGCAGGAGACAGGGGGTCACTGAAGCTTTCTTT.

J is TRBJ2-7 and V is TRBV7-2; 7 bases match TRBD1. The CDR3 contains 14 residues. Germline CDR1 reads SGHTA; CDR2 reads FQGNSA. J was trimmed by 2 bases and V by 5 bases; bases with no gene match: 6. The CDR3 here is CASSDPGQTYEQYF. CDR3 nucleotide sequence: TGTGCCAGCAGCGATCCGGGACAGACCTACGAGCAGTACTTC. Variable domain in full (rest from reference TRBV7-2 and TRBJ2-7): GAGVSQSPSNKVTEKGKDVELRCDPISGHTALYWYRQSLGQGLEFLIYFQGNSAPDKSGLPSDRFSAERTGGSVSTLTIQRTQQEDSAVYLCASSDPGQTYEQYFGPGTRLTVT.

The genes are TRBV10-3 and TRBJ2-7; 9 bases are shared with TRBD1. The germline CDR1 and CDR2 sequences are ENHRY and SYGVKD. This CDR3 contains 14 residues. The ends lost 1 base at V and 5 bases at J; junction bases unmatched: 3. CDR3: CAISEWTGVHEQYF. The CDR3 nucleotides read TGTGCCATCAGTGAGTGGACAGGGGTCCACGAGCAGTACTTC.

This chain uses TRBV6-1 with TRBJ1-2; the D gene is possibly TRBD1 (5 bases). V lost 3 bases, J lost 2 bases, and 7 bases lay in between. Looked up from germline, CDR1 is MNHNS and CDR2 is SASEGT. This CDR3 spans 13 amino acids. The CDR3 nucleotides read TGTGCCAGCAGTGATCAGGGAAACTATGGCTACACCTTC. Encoded protein: CASSDQGNYGYTF.

This clone was detected once. This chain uses TRBV6-5 with TRBJ1-2; 8 bases match TRBD1. Trimming removed 9 bases from V and 7 bases from J; junction bases left unmatched: 7. Germline lookup yields CDR1 MNHEY and CDR2 SVGAGI. CDR3 length: 12 residues. The CDR3 nucleotides are TGTGCCAGTACTTCAGGGGGCTCTGGCTACACCTTC. It is translated as CASTSGGSGYTF.

Here the CDR3 reads CASSLVSQGEQYF. The CDR3 nucleotides read TGTGCCAGCAGTTTAGTCAGCCAGGGAGAGCAGTACTTC. This chain joins TRBV27 and TRBJ2-7; a possible D gene is TRBD1 (5 bases). The CDR3 has 13 residues. The V gene's germline CDR1 is MNHEY and CDR2 SMNVEV (reference sequence). Deletions cut 2 bases from V and 7 bases from J, with 12 bases between.

This clone was observed a handful of times. V gene TRBV6-1 combines with J gene TRBJ2-7; D gene unclear. Germline CDR1 reads MNHNS; CDR2 reads SASEGT. The length of the CDR3 is 17 residues. V shed 0 bases and J shed 5 bases, with 20 bases lying between them. CDR3 loop: CASSEAPRLGSFHEQYF. The DNA for the CDR3 is TGTGCCAGCAGTGAAGCCCCTCGTCTAGGCTCGTTCCACGAGCAGTACTTC.

The chain joins TRBV30 to TRBJ1-1; 8 positions match TRBD1. The CDR3 extends over 11 amino acids. After removal of 8 bases from V and 1 base from J, the junction contained 0 bases not matched to a gene. Germline V gene lookup returns CDR1 GTSNPN and CDR2 SVGIG (reference sequence). CDR3 in amino acids: CAGQGNTEAFF. DNA of the CDR3: TGTGCCGGACAGGGGAACACTGAAGCTTTCTTT.

This clone was counted once. V is TRBV6-1 and J is TRBJ1-2, with 7 bases identical to TRBD1. There are 15 residues in the CDR3. Unmatched junction bases numbered 11, after V lost 6 bases and J lost 4 bases. Germline V gene lookup returns CDR1 MNHNS and CDR2 SASEGT. CDR3 sequence: CASRRPGTEIYGYTF. The CDR3 nucleotides are TGTGCCAGCAGAAGACCCGGGACAGAGATCTATGGCTACACCTTC.

J is TRBJ2-7 and V is TRBV2, with D possibly matching TRBD1 (5 bases). Germline assignment: CDR1 SNHLY and CDR2 FYNNEI. V lost 7 bases and J 4 bases, leaving 11 bases between the germline ends. The CDR3 contains 12 residues. DNA of the CDR3: TGTGCCAGCATTATAGGGGCATACGAGCAGTACTTC. The encoded protein is CASIIGAYEQYF. The whole variable domain, filled in from reference TRBV2 and TRBJ2-7, reads EPEVTQTPSHQVTQMGQEVILRCVPISNHLYFYWYRQILGQKVEFLVSFYNNEISEKSEIFDDQFSVERPDGSNFTLKIRSTKLEDSAMYFCASIIGAYEQYFGPGTRLTVT.

The chain employs TRBV5-1 and TRBJ2-5; D may be TRBD1 (6 bases). V shed 4 bases and J shed 1 base, with 8 bases lying between them. Germline CDR1 and CDR2: SGHRS and YFSETQ. CDR3 length equals 13 residues. The CDR3 reads CASSADSQETQYF. The CDR3 nucleotides are TGCGCCAGCAGCGCGGACAGCCAAGAGACCCAGTACTTC.

This chain uses TRBV9 with TRBJ2-7; D perhaps matches TRBD1 (5 bases). Trimming stripped 0 bases from V and 0 bases from J, with 10 bases between. The germline V gene encodes CDR1 SGDLS and CDR2 YYNGEE. The CDR3 totals 15 residues. The CDR3 here is CASSVGTPSSYEQYF. CDR3 nucleotides: TGTGCCAGCAGCGTAGGGACACCATCCTCCTACGAGCAGTACTTC.

The chain employs TRBV4-1 and TRBJ2-7; 10 nucleotides agree with TRBD2. Germline loops: CDR1 MGHRA, CDR2 YSYEKL. Trimming took 4 bases from V and 0 from J; bases not matched to a gene: 6. The CDR3 is 16 amino acids. CDR3 in amino acids: CASSPDRLAGSYEQYF. The CDR3 DNA reads TGCGCCAGCAGCCCCGACCGACTAGCGGGCTCCTACGAGCAGTACTTC.